The T cell receptor (beta chain) described here comes from a study of blood T cell repertoires in COVID-19. Germline loops: CDR1 SGHRS, CDR2 YFSETQ. The CDR3 runs to 15 residues. The ends were cut back, 4 bases at V and 0 bases at J, with 13 bases in the middle. This study enrolled people aged 18 to 89 from about two dozen US geographic areas. Cohorts were based on clinical histories the participants reported. Two consecutive negative NP/OP PCR tests, clearance, or resolved symptoms defined Cohort 3 recovery. Original data processing: Nucleated cell number was recorded as an estimate derived from reference gene primer amplification. Only in-frame clones appear in the TCRdb table, and some are missing; sequencing was by immunoSEQ multiplex PCR. Clonal size and the V and J genes are those of that table, whereas D and trimming came from the DNA. The profile shows roughly 170,000 clones, 82% of them singletons.

The source material was PBMCs or T cells enriched from blood (not recorded which). The chain uses TRBV5-1 and TRBJ1-1, with D tentatively TRBD1 (6 bases). This TCR came from a man between 60 and 70 years old who had recovered from COVID-19. The CDR3 DNA sequence: TGCGCCAGCAGCCCACAGACAGGCGTGAACACTGAAGCTTTCTTT. It codes for CASSPQTGVNTEAFF. The full variable domain, its missing parts supplied by reference TRBV5-1 and TRBJ1-1, is KAGVTQTPRYLIKTRGQQVTLSCSPISGHRSVSWYQQTPGQGLQFLFEYFSETQRNKGNFPGRFSGRQFSNSRSEMNVSTLELGDSALYLCASSPQTGVNTEAFFGQGTRLTVV.